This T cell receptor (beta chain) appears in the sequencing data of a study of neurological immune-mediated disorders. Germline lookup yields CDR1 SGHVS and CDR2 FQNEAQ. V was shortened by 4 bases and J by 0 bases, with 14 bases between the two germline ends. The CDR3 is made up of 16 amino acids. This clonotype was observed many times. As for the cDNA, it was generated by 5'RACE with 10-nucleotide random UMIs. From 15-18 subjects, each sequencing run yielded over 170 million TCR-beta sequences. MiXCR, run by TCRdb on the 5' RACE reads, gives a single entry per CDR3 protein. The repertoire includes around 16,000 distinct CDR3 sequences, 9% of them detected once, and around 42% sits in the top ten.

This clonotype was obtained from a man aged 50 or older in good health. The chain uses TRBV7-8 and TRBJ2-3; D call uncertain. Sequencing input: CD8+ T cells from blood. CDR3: CASSSDSDASTDTQYF. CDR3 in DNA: TGTGCCAGCAGCTCAGACTCAGATGCTAGCACAGATACGCAGTATTTT.